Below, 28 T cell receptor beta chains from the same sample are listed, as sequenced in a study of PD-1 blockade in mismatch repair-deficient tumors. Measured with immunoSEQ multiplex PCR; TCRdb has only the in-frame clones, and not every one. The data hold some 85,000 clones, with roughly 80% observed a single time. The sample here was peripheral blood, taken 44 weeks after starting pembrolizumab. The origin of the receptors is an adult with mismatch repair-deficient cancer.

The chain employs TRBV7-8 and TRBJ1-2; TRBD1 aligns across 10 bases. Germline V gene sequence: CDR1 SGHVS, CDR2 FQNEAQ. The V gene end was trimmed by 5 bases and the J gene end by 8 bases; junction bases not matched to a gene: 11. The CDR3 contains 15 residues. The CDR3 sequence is CASSKGQGDPRGYTF. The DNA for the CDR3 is TGTGCCAGCAGCAAAGGACAGGGGGACCCTCGCGGCTACACCTTC.

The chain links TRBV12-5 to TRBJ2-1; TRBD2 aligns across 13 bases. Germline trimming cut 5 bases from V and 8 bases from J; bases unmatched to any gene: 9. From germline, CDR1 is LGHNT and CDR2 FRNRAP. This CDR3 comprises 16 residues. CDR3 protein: CASGAPGTSGMDEQFF. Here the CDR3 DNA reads TGTGCTAGTGGTGCGCCCGGGACTAGCGGGATGGATGAGCAGTTCTTC.

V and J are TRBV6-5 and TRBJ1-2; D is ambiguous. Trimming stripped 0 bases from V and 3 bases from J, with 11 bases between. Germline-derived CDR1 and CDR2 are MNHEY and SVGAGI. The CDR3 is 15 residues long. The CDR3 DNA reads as TGTGCCAGCAGTTACTCAGGGTCGTCGGACTATGGCTACACCTTC. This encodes CASSYSGSSDYGYTF.

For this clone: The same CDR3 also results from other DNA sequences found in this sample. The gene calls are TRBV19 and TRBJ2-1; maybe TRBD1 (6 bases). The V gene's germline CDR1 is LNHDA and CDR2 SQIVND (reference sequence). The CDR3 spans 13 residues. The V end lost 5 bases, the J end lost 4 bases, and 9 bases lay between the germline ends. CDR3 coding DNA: TGTGCCAGTAGTGTTACAGGGTACAATGAGCAGTTCTTC. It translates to CASSVTGYNEQFF.

The CDR3 DNA reads TGTGCCTCCGGGACTAAACAAGAGACCCAGTACTTC. It encodes CASGTKQETQYF. V gene TRBV19 combines with J gene TRBJ2-5; 7 bases map to TRBD2. Germline V gene lookup returns CDR1 LNHDA and CDR2 SQIVND (reference sequence). The CDR3 sequence is 12 residues long. J was trimmed by 2 bases and V by 11 bases; bases with no gene match: 5.

Here the CDR3 DNA reads TGCGCCAGCAGCCCCCAGAGCGGGAGAGCAGAGACCCAGTACTTC. Translation gives CASSPQSGRAETQYF. V usage is TRBV4-3 and J usage is TRBJ2-5, with 8 bases that match TRBD2. J gave up 4 bases and V 4 bases, and 8 bases lay outside the gene matches. Germline-derived CDR1 and CDR2 are LGHNA and YSLEER. This CDR3 has 15 amino acids.

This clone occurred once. The CDR3: CASSYRPTDTQYF. The CDR3 DNA follows: TGTGCCAGCAGTTACAGGCCCACAGATACGCAGTATTTT. The chain recombines TRBV6-5 with TRBJ2-3, with unresolved D. CDR1 and CDR2 (germline): MNHEY, SVGAGI. The CDR3 covers 13 residues. V was cut by 2 bases and J by 2 bases, with 5 bases left in between.

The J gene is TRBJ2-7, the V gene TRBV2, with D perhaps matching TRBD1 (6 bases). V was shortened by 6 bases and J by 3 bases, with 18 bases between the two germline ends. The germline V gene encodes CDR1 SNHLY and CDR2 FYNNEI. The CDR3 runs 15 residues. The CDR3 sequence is CASSVYRDIDYEQYF. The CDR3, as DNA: TGTGCCAGCAGCGTATACCGGGACATCGACTACGAGCAGTACTTC.

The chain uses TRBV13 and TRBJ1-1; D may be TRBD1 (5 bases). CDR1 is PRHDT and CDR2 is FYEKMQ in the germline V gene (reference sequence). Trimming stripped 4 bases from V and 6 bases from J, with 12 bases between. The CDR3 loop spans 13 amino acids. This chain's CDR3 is CASSSGRAPEAFF. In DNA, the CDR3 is TGTGCCAGCAGCTCGGGACGGGCCCCTGAAGCTTTCTTT.

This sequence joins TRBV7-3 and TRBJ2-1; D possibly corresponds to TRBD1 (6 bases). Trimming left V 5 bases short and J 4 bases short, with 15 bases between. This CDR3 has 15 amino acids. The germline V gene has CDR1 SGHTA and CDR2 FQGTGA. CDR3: CASSPARGIYNEQFF. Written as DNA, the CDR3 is TGTGCCAGCAGCCCCGCGAGGGGGATATACAATGAGCAGTTCTTC.

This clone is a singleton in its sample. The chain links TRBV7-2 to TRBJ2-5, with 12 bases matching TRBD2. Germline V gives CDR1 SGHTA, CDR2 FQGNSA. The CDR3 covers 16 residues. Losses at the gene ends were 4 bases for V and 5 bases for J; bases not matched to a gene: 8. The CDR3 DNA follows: TGTGCCAGCAGCTCCCCGGGACTAGCGGGTTGGGAGACCCAGTACTTC. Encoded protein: CASSSPGLAGWETQYF. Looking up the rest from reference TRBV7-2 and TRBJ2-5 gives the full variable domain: GAGVSQSPSNKVTEKGKDVELRCDPISGHTALYWYRQSLGQGLEFLIYFQGNSAPDKSGLPSDRFSAERTGGSVSTLTIQRTQQEDSAVYLCASSSPGLAGWETQYFGPGTRLLVL.

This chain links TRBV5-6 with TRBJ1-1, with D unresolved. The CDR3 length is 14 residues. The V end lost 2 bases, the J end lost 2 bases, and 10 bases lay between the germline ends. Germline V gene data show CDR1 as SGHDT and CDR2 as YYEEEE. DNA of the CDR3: TGTGCCAGCAGCTTTCGAGTTGCTAACACTGAAGCTTTCTTT. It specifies CASSFRVANTEAFF.

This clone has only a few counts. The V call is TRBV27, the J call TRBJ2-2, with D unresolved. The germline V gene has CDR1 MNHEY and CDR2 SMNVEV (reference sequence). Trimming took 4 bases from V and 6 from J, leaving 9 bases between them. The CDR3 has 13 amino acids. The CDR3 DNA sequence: TGTGCCAGCAGTTCTGGATTAGCCGGGGAGCTGTTTTTT. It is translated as CASSSGLAGELFF.

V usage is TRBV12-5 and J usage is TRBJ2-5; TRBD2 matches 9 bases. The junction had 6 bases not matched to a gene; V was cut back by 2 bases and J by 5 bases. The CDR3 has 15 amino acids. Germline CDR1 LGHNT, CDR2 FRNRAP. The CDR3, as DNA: TGTGCTAGTGGTTTGCGCGGGAGGGCCGGGGAGACCCAGTACTTC. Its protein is CASGLRGRAGETQYF.

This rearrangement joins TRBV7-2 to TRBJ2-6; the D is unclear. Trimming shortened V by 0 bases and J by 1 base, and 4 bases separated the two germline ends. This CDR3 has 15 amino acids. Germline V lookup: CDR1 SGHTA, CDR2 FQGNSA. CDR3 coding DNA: TGTGCCAGCAGCTTAGCGGTATCTGGGGCCAACGTCCTGACTTTC. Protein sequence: CASSLAVSGANVLTF. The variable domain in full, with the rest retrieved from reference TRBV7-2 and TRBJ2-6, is GAGVSQSPSNKVTEKGKDVELRCDPISGHTALYWYRQSLGQGLEFLIYFQGNSAPDKSGLPSDRFSAERTGGSVSTLTIQRTQQEDSAVYLCASSLAVSGANVLTFGAGSRLTVL.

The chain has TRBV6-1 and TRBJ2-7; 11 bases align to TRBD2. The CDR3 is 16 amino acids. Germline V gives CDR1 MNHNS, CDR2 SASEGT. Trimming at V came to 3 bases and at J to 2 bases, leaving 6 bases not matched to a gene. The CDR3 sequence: CASSDPGTSGTYEQYF. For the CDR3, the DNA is TGTGCCAGCAGTGACCCTGGGACTAGCGGCACCTACGAGCAGTACTTC.

CDR3 in DNA: TGTGCCAGCAGCCAAGGTAATCCCCGAGGGATCGGCTACACCTTC. It specifies CASSQGNPRGIGYTF. The J gene is TRBJ1-2, the V gene TRBV14, with no clear D. Germline CDR1 SGHDN, CDR2 FVKESK. The CDR3 is 15 residues long. The V end lost 1 base, the J end lost 8 bases, and 17 bases lay between the germline ends.

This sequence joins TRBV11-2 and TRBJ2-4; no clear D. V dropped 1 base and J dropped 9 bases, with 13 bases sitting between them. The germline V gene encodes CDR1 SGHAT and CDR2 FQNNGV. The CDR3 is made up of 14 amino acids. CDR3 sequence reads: CASSLGALSLIQYF. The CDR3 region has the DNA TGTGCCAGCAGCTTAGGGGCCTTGAGTCTCATTCAGTACTTC.

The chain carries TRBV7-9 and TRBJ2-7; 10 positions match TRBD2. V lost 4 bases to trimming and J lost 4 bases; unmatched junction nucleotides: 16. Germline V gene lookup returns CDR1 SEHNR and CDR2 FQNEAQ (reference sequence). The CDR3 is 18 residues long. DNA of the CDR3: TGTGCCAGCAGCTCGTCCGGGACTAGCGTGCTGGAAGGGTACGAGCAGTACTTC. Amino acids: CASSSSGTSVLEGYEQYF.

The CDR3 here is CASSPGQGMNTEAFF. The CDR3 DNA is TGCGCCAGCAGCCCAGGGCAGGGAATGAACACTGAAGCTTTCTTT. This chain connects TRBV4-1 to TRBJ1-1; D may be TRBD1 (5 bases). Germline V gives CDR1 MGHRA, CDR2 YSYEKL. Trimming took 4 bases from V and 0 from J, leaving 12 bases between them. CDR3 length equals 15 residues.

CDR3: CASSQTRTAGANVLTF. CDR3 bases: TGTGCCAGCAGTCAGACCAGGACAGCTGGGGCCAACGTCCTGACTTTC. The rearrangement uses TRBV27 and TRBJ2-6, with D possibly being TRBD1 (6 bases). The CDR3 length is 16 residues. In germline, CDR1 is MNHEY, CDR2 SMNVEV (reference sequence). V lost 5 bases and J lost 2, with 13 bases in between. The full variable domain, completed using reference TRBV27 and TRBJ2-6, is EAQVTQNPRYLITVTGKKLTVTCSQNMNHEYMSWYRQDPGLGLRQIYYSMNVEVTDKGDVPEGYKVSRKEKRNFPLILESPSPNQTSLYFCASSQTRTAGANVLTFGAGSRLTVL.

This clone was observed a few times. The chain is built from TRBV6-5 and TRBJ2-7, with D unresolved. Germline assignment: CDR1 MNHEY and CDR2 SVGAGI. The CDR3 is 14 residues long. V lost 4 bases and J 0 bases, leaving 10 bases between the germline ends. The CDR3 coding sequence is TGTGCCAGCAGTTCGGTGGAGAGCTCCTACGAGCAGTACTTC. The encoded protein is CASSSVESSYEQYF.

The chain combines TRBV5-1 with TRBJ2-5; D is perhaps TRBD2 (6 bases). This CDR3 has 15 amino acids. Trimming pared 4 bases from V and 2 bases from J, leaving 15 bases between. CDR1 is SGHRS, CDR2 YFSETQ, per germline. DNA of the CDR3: TGCGCCAGCAGCCTGACCCGGGCGGGACAAGAGACCCAGTACTTC. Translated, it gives CASSLTRAGQETQYF. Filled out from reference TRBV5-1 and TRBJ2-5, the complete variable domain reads KAGVTQTPRYLIKTRGQQVTLSCSPISGHRSVSWYQQTPGQGLQFLFEYFSETQRNKGNFPGRFSGRQFSNSRSEMNVSTLELGDSALYLCASSLTRAGQETQYFGPGTRLLVL.

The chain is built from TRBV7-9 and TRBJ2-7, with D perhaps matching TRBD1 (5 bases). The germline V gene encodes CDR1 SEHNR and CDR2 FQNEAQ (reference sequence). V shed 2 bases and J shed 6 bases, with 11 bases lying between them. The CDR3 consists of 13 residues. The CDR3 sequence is CASSLQGGGEQYF. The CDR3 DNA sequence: TGTGCCAGCAGCTTACAGGGCGGCGGCGAGCAGTACTTC. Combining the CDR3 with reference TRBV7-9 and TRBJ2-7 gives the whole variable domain DTGVSQNPRHKITKRGQNVTFRCDPISEHNRLYWYRQTLGQGPEFLTYFQNEAQLEKSRLLSDRFSAERPKGSFSTLEIQRTEQGDSAMYLCASSLQGGGEQYFGPGTRLTVT.

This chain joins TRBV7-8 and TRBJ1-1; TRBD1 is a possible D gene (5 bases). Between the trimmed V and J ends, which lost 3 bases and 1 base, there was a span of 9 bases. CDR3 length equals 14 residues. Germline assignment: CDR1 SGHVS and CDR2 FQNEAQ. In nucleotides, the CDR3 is TGTGCCAGCAGCTTCCGCGACAGGAACACTGAAGCTTTCTTT. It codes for CASSFRDRNTEAFF.

CDR3 bases: TGTGCCAGTAGCAACAGCGGGGGCTTCGGCAATGAGCAGTTCTTC. Translated, it gives CASSNSGGFGNEQFF. The rearrangement joins TRBV19 to TRBJ2-1, with 8 positions matching TRBD2. CDR1 is LNHDA and CDR2 is SQIVND in the germline V gene (reference sequence). V gave up 6 bases and J gave up 6 bases; unmatched junction bases: 10. The CDR3 spans 15 residues.

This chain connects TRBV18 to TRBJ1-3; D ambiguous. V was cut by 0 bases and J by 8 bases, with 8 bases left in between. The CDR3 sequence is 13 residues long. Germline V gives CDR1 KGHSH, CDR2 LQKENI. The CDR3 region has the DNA TGTGCCAGCTCACCACCTCTTAGTTACACCATATATTTT. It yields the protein CASSPPLSYTIYF.

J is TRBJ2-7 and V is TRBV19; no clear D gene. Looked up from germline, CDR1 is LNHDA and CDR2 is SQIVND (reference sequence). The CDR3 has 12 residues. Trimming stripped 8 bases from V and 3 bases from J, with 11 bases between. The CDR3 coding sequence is TGTGCCAGTGGGTCTGGGGACTACGAGCAGTACTTC. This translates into CASGSGDYEQYF.